The clone carrying this T cell receptor beta chain was seen a handful of times. The data derive from a study of identical twins. TCRdb reprocessed the 5' RACE reads with MiXCR, giving one entry per CDR3 protein. The sample lists about 520,000 distinct CDR3 sequences, around 20% occurring once. Per germline, CDR1 MNHEY and CDR2 SVGEGT. Trimming took off 6 bases at V and 4 bases at J, with 16 bases between the two ends. This CDR3 has 15 residues. The same specimen was also included in a second study, on T cells expressing NK-cell markers.

The sequence was obtained from a woman in her late teens or twenties in good health. The source material was CD4+ T cells sorted from blood. The rearrangement uses TRBV6-2 or TRBV6-3 and TRBJ2-1; the D gene could be TRBD1 or TRBD2 (5 bases each). The chain's CDR3 is CASRARGVGYNEQFF. The DNA for the CDR3 is TGTGCCAGCAGAGCCCGGGGCGTGGGGTACAATGAGCAGTTCTTC.